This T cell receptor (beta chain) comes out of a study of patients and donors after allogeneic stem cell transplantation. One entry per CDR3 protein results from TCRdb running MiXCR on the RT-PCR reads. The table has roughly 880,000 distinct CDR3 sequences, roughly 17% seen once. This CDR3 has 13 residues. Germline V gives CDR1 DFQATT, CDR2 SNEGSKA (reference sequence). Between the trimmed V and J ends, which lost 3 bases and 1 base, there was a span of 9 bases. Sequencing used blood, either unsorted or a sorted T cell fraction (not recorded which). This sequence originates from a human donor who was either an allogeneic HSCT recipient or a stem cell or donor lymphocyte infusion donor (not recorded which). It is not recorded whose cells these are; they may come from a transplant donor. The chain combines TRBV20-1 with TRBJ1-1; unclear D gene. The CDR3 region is CSASTQKNTEAFF. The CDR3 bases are TGCAGTGCTAGTACACAGAAGAACACTGAAGCTTTCTTT.